These 6 T cell receptor beta chains came from one sample sequenced in a study of radiotherapy plus CTLA-4 blockade in lung cancer. The protocol was immunoSEQ multiplex PCR, while the TCRdb copy is restricted to in-frame clones and leaves out a portion. The table includes some 110,000 clones, roughly 77% detected once. The sample consisted of peripheral blood, taken from a patient treated with radiotherapy plus ipilimumab. All receptors come from a human donor with non-small cell lung cancer that progressed on radiotherapy plus ipilimumab. Some clones in this sample may be carry-over from other donors' samples.

This clone was detected a few times. J is TRBJ1-1 and V is TRBV7-8; TRBD1 might be the D (5 bases). This CDR3 is built from 13 residues. Germline V gene sequence: CDR1 SGHVS, CDR2 FQNEAQ. The germline V and J ends were trimmed by 6 bases and 7 bases, with 15 bases remaining between them. CDR3 nucleotide sequence: TGTGCCAGCAGTCGATCCGGGACCTATGAAGCTTTCTTT. It codes for CASSRSGTYEAFF.

Only a few counts were recorded for this clone. This chain joins TRBV4-3 and TRBJ1-3; the D is unclear. Deletions cut 3 bases from V and 0 bases from J, with 9 bases between. Germline loops: CDR1 LGHNA, CDR2 YSLEER. The CDR3 is made up of 15 amino acids. CDR3 bases: TGCGCCAGCAGCCAGGTTCAGAGCTCTGGAAACACCATATATTTT. Encoded protein: CASSQVQSSGNTIYF.

CDR3: CASSSLPSGVSQETQYF. The CDR3 DNA reads TGCGCCAGCAGTTCACTCCCTAGCGGGGTTTCCCAAGAGACCCAGTACTTC. This rearrangement joins TRBV5-1 to TRBJ2-5; 9 bases are shared with TRBD2. The CDR3 sequence is 17 residues long. From germline, CDR1 is SGHRS and CDR2 YFSETQ. V lost 5 bases to trimming and J lost 1 base; unmatched junction nucleotides: 12. Drawing the rest from reference TRBV5-1 and TRBJ2-5, the complete variable domain is KAGVTQTPRYLIKTRGQQVTLSCSPISGHRSVSWYQQTPGQGLQFLFEYFSETQRNKGNFPGRFSGRQFSNSRSEMNVSTLELGDSALYLCASSSLPSGVSQETQYFGPGTRLLVL.

This chain joins TRBV4-3 and TRBJ2-7; tentatively, D is TRBD2 (5 bases). Trimming stripped 0 bases from V and 2 bases from J, with 14 bases between. The germline V gene has CDR1 LGHNA and CDR2 YSLEER. CDR3 size: 16 residues. For the CDR3, the DNA is TGCGCCAGCAGCCAAGAGGTTCGTTCCGGGACCTACGAGCAGTACTTC. Protein sequence: CASSQEVRSGTYEQYF.

The chain recombines TRBV2 with TRBJ1-6, with D maybe TRBD1 (5 bases). This CDR3 is built from 16 residues. Trimming took 7 bases from V and 7 from J, leaving 20 bases between them. Looked up from germline, CDR1 is SNHLY and CDR2 is FYNNEI. In DNA form, the CDR3 reads TGTGCCAGCACCGGAGGTCCGGGACGAACAAATTCACCCCTCCACTTT. Protein sequence: CASTGGPGRTNSPLHF.

This clone was seen only a few times. V and J are TRBV29-1 and TRBJ2-7; TRBD2 is a possible D gene (7 bases). The CDR3 totals 15 residues. Germline CDR1 and CDR2: SQVTM and ANQGSEA. Trimming took 5 bases from V and 2 from J, leaving 19 bases between them. In DNA, the CDR3 is TGCAGCGTTCAAGGGGGGCTGAGCGGGACCTACGAGCAGTACTTC. This encodes CSVQGGLSGTYEQYF.